This T cell receptor beta chain was captured in a study of a mutant IDH1 vaccine in newly diagnosed glioma. Study information: Vaccine administration was initiated 4-6 weeks following radiotherapy alone, or with temozolomide cycles. Most patients had received both radiotherapy and temozolomide, the prior options being radiotherapy, temozolomide, or both.

The method was immunoSEQ multiplex PCR; TCRdb's version includes in-frame clones alone and lacks a portion of them. The sample lists approximately 47,000 clones, around 90% seen once, with around 5.7% in the top ten. Details on this clone: What it binds is unknown.

Documented time point: week 35, safety follow-up. The study gave 300 ug of mutant IDH1 20-mer peptide per vaccine dose, with topical imiquimod. V was pared by 4 bases and J by 4 bases, with 12 bases between. The CDR3 is made up of 14 amino acids. Germline-derived CDR1 and CDR2 are SGHKS and YYEKEE (reference sequence). The gene calls are TRBV5-5 and TRBJ1-5, with D perhaps matching TRBD1 (5 bases). The material was PBMCs, obtained from a glioma patient whose treatment included an IDH1 peptide vaccine. The clonotype originates from a woman in her 40s with glioma. As DNA, the CDR3 is TGTGCCAGCAGCGACCTTGGGGGGAATCAGCCCCAGCATTTT. It yields the protein CASSDLGGNQPQHF.